The clone carrying this T cell receptor beta chain was observed once. From the RACE reads, TCRdb called clonotypes with MiXCR, one entry per CDR3 protein. The sample gives under 130,000 distinct CDR3 sequences, about 34% of which show up once; roughly 2.6% is in the top ten. The sample comes from a study of human T cells and chemical hapten exposure. Time point here: patch test 3, about 24 weeks after DPC sensitization. The treatment here: therapeutic diphenylcyclopropenone sensitization with weekly scalp DPC. The starting material, unfractionated whole blood, was used for total RNA extraction. V was cut by 0 bases and J by 0 bases, with 12 bases left in between. CDR1 is MNHEY, CDR2 SVGAGI, per germline. The CDR3 extends over 16 amino acids.

This sequence originates from a man between 40 and 49 years old with alopecia areata. Some clones in this sample may be carry-over from other donors' samples. Sequencing was performed on whole blood, taken in connection with sensitization to the hapten diphenylcyclopropenone (DPC). The V gene is TRBV6-5, the J gene TRBJ2-7; a weak D match, TRBD1 (5 bases). CDR3 bases: TGTGCCAGCAGTTACTCCCACGAGACAGCCTCCTACGAGCAGTACTTC. Encoded protein: CASSYSHETASYEQYF.